This TCR beta chain was documented in a study of CD8 T cells in Susac syndrome (dated by TCRdb to about 2019). For the study in its entirety: The study used repertoire sequencing to test whether antigen drove CD8+ T cell activation and differentiation in Susac syndrome. CD8+ T cell repertoire clonality was compared between some 12 healthy donors, approximately 14 Susac syndrome patients and approximately 15 multiple sclerosis patients. The investigation overall reported the following: The number of individuals in the TCR sequencing and HLA analysis was recognized as being relatively small.

Details on this clonotype: Its antigen is unknown. Per-base quality was not reported, and no clone a single base away is much larger than it.

Peripheral blood CD8+ and CD4+ T cells from healthy donors, Susac syndrome patients and multiple sclerosis patients were profiled using high-throughput TCR beta sequencing. Healthy donors were included as age- and sex-matched controls. Bulk CD8+ and CD4+ T cells were purified by magnetic negative isolation, whereas CD8+ TEMRA cells were enriched by FACS. Blood was drawn into EDTA tubes, processed within 24 hours, and PBMCs were isolated by density gradient centrifugation. PBMCs intended for TCR sequencing were cryopreserved in liquid nitrogen and were subsequently thawed in a 37 degrees C water bath. The sorted or isolated CD4+, CD8+ and CD8+ TEMRA cells had a purity of 90% or higher. RNA was extracted with the RNeasy kit and 0.5 to 1 ug was reverse transcribed using random hexamers. TCR beta CDR3 regions were amplified with the immunoSEQ multiplex PCR assay covering 54 Vbeta and 13 Jbeta segments. To correct PCR amplification bias, a synthetic template baseline was used for both primer optimization and computational correction. Regarding the original processing steps: Reads were assigned to V, D and J genes according to IMGT and analyzed in immunoSEQ Analyzer, with only productive sequences retained. Clonality was computed as one minus Shannon entropy normalized by log2 of the number of productive unique sequences. For each patient and control, public and private clones were evaluated within the 100 most prevalent clones. Clones were defined as Susac-specific if absent from the healthy and MS cohorts, from under 1,200 published viral clones and from other ImmuneACCESS disease sequences. TCRdb redid the processing of the public reads, applying fastp at Q25 and MiXCR, and retained in-frame beta chains. All rows with the same CDR3 protein become a single entry with the most common DNA and genes. The V and J calls follow TCRdb's processing rather than the paper's. This sample has approximately 75,000 distinct CDR3 sequences in its table, and 95% of those were observed once. The top ten hold roughly 0.22% of the sample.

Spanning cysteine to phenylalanine, the CDR3 consists of 15 amino acids. Solely the CDR3 DNA is kept, with 45 bases framed from the first base. At the junction V is shortened by 8 bases and J by 2 bases, with 18 bases in between. Based on the germline V gene (reference sequence), the CDR1 and CDR2 sequences are LNHDA and SQIVND. Rearrangement joined TRBV19 to TRBJ1-2; no D segment can be confidently identified. Specimen: CD8+ T cells from PBMCs. The receptor comes from a human donor in good health. At the DNA level, the sequence is TGTGCCAGTCAAAACGTTAAGAACTTCAACTATGGCTACACCTTC. This translates into CASQNVKNFNYGYTF.